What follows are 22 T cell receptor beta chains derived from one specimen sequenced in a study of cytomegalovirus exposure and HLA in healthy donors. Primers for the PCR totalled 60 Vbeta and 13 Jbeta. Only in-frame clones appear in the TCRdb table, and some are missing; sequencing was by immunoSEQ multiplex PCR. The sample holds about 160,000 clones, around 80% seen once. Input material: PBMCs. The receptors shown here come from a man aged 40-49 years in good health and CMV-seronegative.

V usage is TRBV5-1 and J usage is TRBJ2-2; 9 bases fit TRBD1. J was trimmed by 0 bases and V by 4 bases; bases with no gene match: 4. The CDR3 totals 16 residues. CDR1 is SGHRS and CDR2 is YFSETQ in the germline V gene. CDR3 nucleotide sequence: TGCGCCAGCAGCCCCAGGGACAGGGCGAACACCGGGGAGCTGTTTTTT. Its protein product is CASSPRDRANTGELFF.

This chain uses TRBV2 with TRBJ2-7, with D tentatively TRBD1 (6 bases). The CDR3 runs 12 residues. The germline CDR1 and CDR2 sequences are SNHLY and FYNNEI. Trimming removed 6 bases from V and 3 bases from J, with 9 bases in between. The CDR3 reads CASSTGFYEQYF. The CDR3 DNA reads TGTGCCAGCAGCACAGGGTTCTACGAGCAGTACTTC.

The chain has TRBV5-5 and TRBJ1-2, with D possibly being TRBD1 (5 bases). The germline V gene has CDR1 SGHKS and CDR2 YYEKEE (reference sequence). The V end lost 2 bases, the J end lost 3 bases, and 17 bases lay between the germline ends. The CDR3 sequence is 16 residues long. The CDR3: CASSFSGRGAYYGYTF. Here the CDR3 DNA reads TGTGCCAGCAGCTTCTCTGGAAGGGGCGCCTACTATGGCTACACCTTC.

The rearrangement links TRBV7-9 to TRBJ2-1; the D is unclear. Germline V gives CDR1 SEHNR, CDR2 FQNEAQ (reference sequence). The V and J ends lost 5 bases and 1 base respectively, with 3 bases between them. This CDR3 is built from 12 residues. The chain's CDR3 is CASSQSYNEQFF. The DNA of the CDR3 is TGTGCCAGCAGCCAGTCCTACAATGAGCAGTTCTTC.

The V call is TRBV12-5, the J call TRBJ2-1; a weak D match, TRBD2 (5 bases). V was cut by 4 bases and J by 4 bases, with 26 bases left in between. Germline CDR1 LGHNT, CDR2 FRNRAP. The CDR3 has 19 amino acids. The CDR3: CASGSSLGRGSGPYNEQFF. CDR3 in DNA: TGTGCTAGTGGTTCGAGTCTCGGTCGTGGCAGCGGCCCTTACAATGAGCAGTTCTTC.

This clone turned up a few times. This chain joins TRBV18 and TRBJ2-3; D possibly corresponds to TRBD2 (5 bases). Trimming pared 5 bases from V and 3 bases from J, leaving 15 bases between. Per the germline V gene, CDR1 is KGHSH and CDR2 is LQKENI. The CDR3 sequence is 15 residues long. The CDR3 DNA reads TGTGCCAGCTCATACATTGGACGCGGGACAGATACGCAGTATTTT. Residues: CASSYIGRGTDTQYF.

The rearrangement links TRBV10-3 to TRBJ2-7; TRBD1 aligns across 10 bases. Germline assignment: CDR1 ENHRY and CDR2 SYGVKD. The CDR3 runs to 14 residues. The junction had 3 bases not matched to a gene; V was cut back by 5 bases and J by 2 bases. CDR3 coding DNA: TGTGCCATCAGTCAGGACAGGGGGACCTACGAGCAGTACTTC. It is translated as CAISQDRGTYEQYF.

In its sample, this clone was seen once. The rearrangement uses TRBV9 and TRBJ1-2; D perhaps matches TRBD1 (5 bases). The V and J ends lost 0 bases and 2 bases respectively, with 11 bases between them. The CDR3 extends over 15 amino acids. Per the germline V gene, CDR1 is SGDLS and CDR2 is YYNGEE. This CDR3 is CASSVGQGGNYGYTF. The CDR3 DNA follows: TGTGCCAGCAGCGTAGGTCAGGGAGGGAACTATGGCTACACCTTC. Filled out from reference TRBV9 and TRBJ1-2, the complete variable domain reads DSGVTQTPKHLITATGQRVTLRCSPRSGDLSVYWYQQSLDQGLQFLIQYYNGEERAKGNILERFSAQQFPDLHSELNLSSLELGDSALYFCASSVGQGGNYGYTFGSGTRLTVV.

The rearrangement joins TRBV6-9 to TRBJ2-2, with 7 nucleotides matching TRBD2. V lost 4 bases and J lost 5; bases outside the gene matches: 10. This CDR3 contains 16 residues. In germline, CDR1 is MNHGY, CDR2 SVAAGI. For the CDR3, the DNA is TGTGCCAGCAGTTCCCTGTGGGGGGGTGTTACCGGGGAGCTGTTTTTT. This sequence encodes CASSSLWGGVTGELFF.

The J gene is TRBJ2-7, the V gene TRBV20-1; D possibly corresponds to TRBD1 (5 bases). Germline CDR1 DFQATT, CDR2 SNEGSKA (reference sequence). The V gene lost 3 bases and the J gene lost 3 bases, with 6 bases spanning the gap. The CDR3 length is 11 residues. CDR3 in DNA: TGCAGTGCTAGCGACAGCTACGAGCAGTACTTC. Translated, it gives CSASDSYEQYF.

CDR3 loop: CASSLESGRANTGELFF. The CDR3 DNA follows: TGTGCCAGCAGCTTGGAGAGCGGGAGGGCCAACACCGGGGAGCTGTTTTTT. The J gene is TRBJ2-2, the V gene TRBV5-4; 10 positions match TRBD2. CDR3 length: 17 residues. Germline V gene lookup returns CDR1 SGHNT and CDR2 YYREEE (reference sequence). V lost 0 bases and J lost 2; bases outside the gene matches: 4. Filled out from reference TRBV5-4 and TRBJ2-2, the complete variable domain reads ETGVTQSPTHLIKTRGQQVTLRCSSQSGHNTVSWYQQALGQGPQFIFQYYREEENGRGNFPPRFSGLQFPNYSSELNVNALELDDSALYLCASSLESGRANTGELFFGEGSRLTVL.

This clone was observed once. The chain's CDR3 is CASSLLFGRSYNEQFF. CDR3 sequence (DNA): TGTGCCAGCAGCTTACTCTTCGGGAGGTCCTACAATGAGCAGTTCTTC. The chain couples TRBV7-6 to TRBJ2-1, with 7 nucleotides matching TRBD2. The CDR3 runs 16 residues. The trim removed 2 bases at V and 1 base at J, leaving 5 bases unmatched. CDR1 is SGHVS and CDR2 is FNYEAQ in the germline V gene.

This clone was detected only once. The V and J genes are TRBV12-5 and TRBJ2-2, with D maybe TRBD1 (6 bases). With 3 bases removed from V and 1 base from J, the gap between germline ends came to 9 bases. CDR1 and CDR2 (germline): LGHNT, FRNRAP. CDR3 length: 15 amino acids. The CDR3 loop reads CASGLRGGNTGELFF. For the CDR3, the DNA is TGTGCTAGTGGTTTAAGAGGGGGGAACACCGGGGAGCTGTTTTTT. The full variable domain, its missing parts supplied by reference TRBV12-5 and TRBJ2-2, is DARVTQTPRHKVTEMGQEVTMRCQPILGHNTVFWYRQTMMQGLELLAYFRNRAPLDDSGMPKDRFSAEMPDATLATLKIQPSEPRDSAVYFCASGLRGGNTGELFFGEGSRLTVL.

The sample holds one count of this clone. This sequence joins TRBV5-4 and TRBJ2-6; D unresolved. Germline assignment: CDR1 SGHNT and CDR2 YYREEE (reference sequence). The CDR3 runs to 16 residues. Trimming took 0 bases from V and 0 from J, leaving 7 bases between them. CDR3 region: CASSLDRSSGANVLTF. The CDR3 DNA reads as TGTGCCAGCAGCTTGGACAGAAGCTCTGGGGCCAACGTCCTGACTTTC.

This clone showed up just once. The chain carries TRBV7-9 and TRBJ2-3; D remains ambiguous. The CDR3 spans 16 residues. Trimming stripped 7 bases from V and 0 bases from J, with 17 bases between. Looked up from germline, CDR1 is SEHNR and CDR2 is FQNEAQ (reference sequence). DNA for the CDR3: TGTGCCAGCATTCCGGAGAGACGGTGGAGCACAGATACGCAGTATTTT. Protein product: CASIPERRWSTDTQYF.

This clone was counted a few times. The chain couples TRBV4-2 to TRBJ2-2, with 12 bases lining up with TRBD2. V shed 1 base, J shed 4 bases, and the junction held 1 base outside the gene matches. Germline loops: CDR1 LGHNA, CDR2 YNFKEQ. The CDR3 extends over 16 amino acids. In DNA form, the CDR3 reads TGTGCCAGCAGCCAAGCTAGCGGGAGGGCCACCGGGGAGCTGTTTTTT. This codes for CASSQASGRATGELFF.

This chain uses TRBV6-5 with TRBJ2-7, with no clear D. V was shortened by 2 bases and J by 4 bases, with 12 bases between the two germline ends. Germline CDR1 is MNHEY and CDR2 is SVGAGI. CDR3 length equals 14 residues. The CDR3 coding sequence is TGTGCCAGCAGTTACCGAGATGTCTTGTACGAGCAGTACTTC. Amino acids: CASSYRDVLYEQYF.

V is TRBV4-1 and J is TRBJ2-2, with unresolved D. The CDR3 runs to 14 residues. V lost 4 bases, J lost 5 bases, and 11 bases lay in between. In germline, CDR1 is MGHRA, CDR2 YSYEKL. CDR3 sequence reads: CASSPPSRTGELFF. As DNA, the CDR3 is TGCGCCAGCAGCCCCCCTTCTAGGACCGGGGAGCTGTTTTTT.

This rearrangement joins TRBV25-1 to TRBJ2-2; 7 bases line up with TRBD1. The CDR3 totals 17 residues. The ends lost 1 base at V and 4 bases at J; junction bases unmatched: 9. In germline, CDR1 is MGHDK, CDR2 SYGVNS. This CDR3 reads CASSESIGAGGTGELFF. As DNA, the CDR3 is TGTGCCAGCAGTGAATCTATCGGGGCAGGGGGCACCGGGGAGCTGTTTTTT.

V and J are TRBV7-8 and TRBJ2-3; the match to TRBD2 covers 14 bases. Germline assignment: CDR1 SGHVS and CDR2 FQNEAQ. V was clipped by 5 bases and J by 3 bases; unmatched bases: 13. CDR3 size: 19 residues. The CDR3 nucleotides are TGTGCCAGCAGCGTTAGGGGGGGGACTAGCGGGGGCAGGACAGATACGCAGTATTTT. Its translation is CASSVRGGTSGGRTDTQYF.

This CDR3 is CASSGLAGYEQYF. DNA for the CDR3: TGTGCCAGCAGTGGCCTAGCGGGATACGAGCAGTACTTC. The V gene is TRBV2, the J gene TRBJ2-7; TRBD2 matches 9 bases. This CDR3 spans 13 amino acids. Germline V gene sequence: CDR1 SNHLY, CDR2 FYNNEI. Trimming removed 4 bases from V and 4 bases from J; junction bases left unmatched: 2.

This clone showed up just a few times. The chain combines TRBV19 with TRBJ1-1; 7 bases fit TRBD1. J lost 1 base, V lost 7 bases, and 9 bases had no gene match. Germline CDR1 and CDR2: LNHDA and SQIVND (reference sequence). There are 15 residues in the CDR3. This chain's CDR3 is CASIEGGAGNTEAFF. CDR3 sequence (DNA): TGTGCCAGTATAGAAGGGGGCGCAGGGAACACTGAAGCTTTCTTT.